The 25 T cell receptor beta chains listed next were all sequenced from one sample in a study of CD8 T cells in ankylosing spondylitis. Antigens for these TCRs are unknown. TCRdb processed the 5' RACE reads anew with MiXCR; each CDR3 protein has one entry. This table has over 700,000 distinct CDR3 sequences, 15% to 20% appearing once. Study results and caveats: Seven or eight highly homologous variants made up a TCR beta motif, and this motif appeared characteristic of ankylosing spondylitis blood.

Material: blood, either unsorted or a sorted T cell fraction (not recorded which). Receptors originate from a male donor with ankylosing spondylitis.

The chain joins TRBV4-1 to TRBJ2-7; TRBD2 matches 9 bases. The CDR3 consists of 16 residues. The junction had 11 bases not matched to a gene; V was cut back by 3 bases and J by 5 bases. Germline V gene data show CDR1 as MGHRA and CDR2 as YSYEKL. The CDR3 nucleotides are TGCGCCAGCAGCCAGCAAGTAGCGGGAGTGGTCGACGAGCAGTACTTC. Protein product: CASSQQVAGVVDEQYF.

There are a few counts of this clonotype. The chain employs TRBV29-1 and TRBJ2-3; 11 bases are shared with TRBD2. Germline assignment: CDR1 SQVTM and CDR2 ANQGSEA. J lost 7 bases, V lost 3 bases, and 3 bases had no gene match. The CDR3 spans 13 residues. The CDR3 DNA sequence: TGCAGCGTTGAGGGACTAGCGGTAAATACGCAGTATTTT. It codes for CSVEGLAVNTQYF.

The chain has TRBV7-2 and TRBJ2-7; the match to TRBD2 covers 12 bases. The CDR3 extends over 16 amino acids. Germline assignment: CDR1 SGHTA and CDR2 FQGNSA. V was clipped by 4 bases and J by 5 bases; unmatched bases: 9. The CDR3 region is CASSSPRLAGANEQYF. CDR3 bases: TGTGCCAGCAGCTCCCCCCGACTAGCGGGGGCGAACGAGCAGTACTTC. Variable domain in full (rest from reference TRBV7-2 and TRBJ2-7): GAGVSQSPSNKVTEKGKDVELRCDPISGHTALYWYRQSLGQGLEFLIYFQGNSAPDKSGLPSDRFSAERTGGSVSTLTIQRTQQEDSAVYLCASSSPRLAGANEQYFGPGTRLTVT.

The chain combines TRBV29-1 with TRBJ1-2, with 10 nucleotides matching TRBD1. The CDR3 is 13 amino acids. V lost 7 bases, J lost 4 bases, and 6 bases stayed unmatched. Germline CDR1 and CDR2: SQVTM and ANQGSEA. DNA of the CDR3: TGCAGCGCCCCGACAGGGGGCGGCTATGGCTACACCTTC. This sequence encodes CSAPTGGGYGYTF.

The sample holds a few counts of this clonotype. V is TRBV7-2 and J is TRBJ2-7; TRBD2 matches at 9 bases. Germline values: CDR1 SGHTA, CDR2 FQGNSA. The CDR3 consists of 15 residues. J lost 6 bases, V lost 5 bases, and 11 bases had no gene match. CDR3 sequence (DNA): TGTGCCAGCAGCCTCGTCCGGCGGGAGGGTGGCGAGCAGTACTTC. It codes for CASSLVRREGGEQYF.

This clonotype has only a few counts. The chain uses TRBV2 and TRBJ1-5; D is unclear. Germline assignment: CDR1 SNHLY and CDR2 FYNNEI. The V and J ends lost 4 bases and 4 bases respectively, with 11 bases between them. The CDR3 totals 14 residues. In DNA, the CDR3 is TGTGCCAGCAGTGCGGGGATACAAAATCAGCCCCAGCATTTT. Translation gives CASSAGIQNQPQHF.

This clonotype has only a few counts. The chain couples TRBV12-3 or TRBV12-4 to TRBJ1-3, with D tentatively TRBD1 (5 bases). Trimming pared 4 bases from V and 0 bases from J, leaving 16 bases between. This CDR3 comprises 17 residues. CDR3 in DNA: TGTGCCAGCAGTTCCCGGGGCGGACTGAGCTCTGGAAACACCATATATTTT. Translation gives CASSSRGGLSSGNTIYF.

In this sample, this clonotype turned up a few times. The chain combines TRBV5-1 with TRBJ1-4, with D perhaps TRBD1 (5 bases). Looked up from germline, CDR1 is SGHRS and CDR2 is YFSETQ. The CDR3 has 15 residues. V was cut by 4 bases and J by 4 bases, with 14 bases left in between. CDR3 bases: TGCGCCAGCAGCCCGGGGACGGAGTATAATGAAAAACTGTTTTTT. It codes for CASSPGTEYNEKLFF. The full variable domain, completed using reference TRBV5-1 and TRBJ1-4, is KAGVTQTPRYLIKTRGQQVTLSCSPISGHRSVSWYQQTPGQGLQFLFEYFSETQRNKGNFPGRFSGRQFSNSRSEMNVSTLELGDSALYLCASSPGTEYNEKLFFGSGTQLSVL.

This clonotype has only a few counts. The V call is TRBV4-1, the J call TRBJ1-2; no clear D. CDR3 length: 15 residues. Per germline, CDR1 MGHRA and CDR2 YSYEKL. V was pared by 0 bases and J by 2 bases, with 10 bases between. This CDR3 reads CASSQDTRDNYGYTF. CDR3 sequence (DNA): TGCGCCAGCAGCCAAGATACGAGAGACAACTATGGCTACACCTTC.

This clonotype occurred a few times. J is TRBJ2-5 and V is TRBV3-1; D is unresolved. V gave up 1 base and J gave up 5 bases, with 8 bases separating them. From germline, CDR1 is LGHDT and CDR2 YNNKEL (reference sequence). The CDR3 length is 13 residues. Written as DNA, the CDR3 is TGTGCCAGCAGCCAAGGAGTATCGGAGACCCAGTACTTC. Residues: CASSQGVSETQYF.

The gene calls are TRBV5-1 and TRBJ2-1; D is perhaps TRBD2 (6 bases). Per germline, CDR1 SGHRS and CDR2 YFSETQ. The CDR3 sequence is 14 residues long. V was cut by 7 bases and J by 3 bases, with 14 bases left in between. DNA of the CDR3: TGCGCCAGCGCTCCCCGGGAGAACTACAATGAGCAGTTCTTC. Protein sequence: CASAPRENYNEQFF.

This chain connects TRBV5-1 to TRBJ2-3; 16 bases agree with TRBD2. CDR3 length: 18 residues. CDR1 and CDR2 from the germline V gene are SGHRS and YFSETQ. The V segment lost 3 bases and the J segment 1 base; nucleotides outside the gene matches: 5. CDR3 loop: CASSSGTSGGAGTDTQYF. The DNA for the CDR3 is TGCGCCAGCAGCTCCGGGACTAGCGGGGGGGCGGGCACAGATACGCAGTATTTT.

J is TRBJ2-1 and V is TRBV5-1; 8 nucleotides agree with TRBD1. Trimming took 0 bases from V and 6 from J; bases not matched to a gene: 5. CDR1 and CDR2 (germline): SGHRS, YFSETQ. This CDR3 contains 15 residues. DNA for the CDR3: TGCGCCAGCAGCTTGGCGGACAGGGCCCTCAATGAGCAGTTCTTC. It is translated as CASSLADRALNEQFF.

The chain combines TRBV21-1 with TRBJ2-1. TRBV21-1 is noted as a pseudogene. The CDR3 contains 11 residues. The CDR3, as DNA: TGTGCCAGCAGCAGGTACAGTGAGCAGTTCTTC. Its protein is CASSRYSEQFF.

This clonotype was counted a few times. The V gene is TRBV10-3, the J gene TRBJ2-1, with 8 positions matching TRBD2. This CDR3 has 16 amino acids. J lost 6 bases, V lost 0 bases, and 7 bases had no gene match. Germline CDR1 is ENHRY and CDR2 is SYGVKD. The CDR3 sequence is CAISESGGRGVNEQFF. In nucleotides, the CDR3 is TGTGCCATCAGTGAGTCCGGAGGGCGGGGGGTCAATGAGCAGTTCTTC.

This clonotype has more than one count but fewer than ten. V usage is TRBV20-1 and J usage is TRBJ2-4; tentative D call: TRBD2 (5 bases). This CDR3 has 15 residues. Germline CDR1 and CDR2: DFQATT and SNEGSKA (reference sequence). V dropped 4 bases and J dropped 0 bases, with 13 bases sitting between them. The CDR3 region is CSAIGSGLAKNIQYF. CDR3 DNA: TGCAGTGCTATTGGGAGCGGATTAGCCAAAAACATTCAGTACTTC.

The V gene is TRBV5-1, the J gene TRBJ2-5; 7 bases match TRBD1. Germline V gives CDR1 SGHRS, CDR2 YFSETQ. V was pared by 5 bases and J by 3 bases, with 7 bases of the junction left unmatched. The CDR3 consists of 14 residues. The CDR3: CASRVGTAEETQYF. CDR3 nucleotides: TGCGCCAGCAGGGTTGGGACAGCTGAAGAGACCCAGTACTTC.

This clonotype was detected only a few times. The CDR3 loop is CASRPSGRATNEQFF. DNA of the CDR3: TGTGCCAGCAGGCCTAGCGGGAGGGCCACGAATGAGCAGTTCTTC. The chain links TRBV12-3 or TRBV12-4 to TRBJ2-1, with 12 bases that match TRBD2. V shed 6 bases, J shed 7 bases, and the junction held 7 bases outside the gene matches. The CDR3 spans 15 residues.

This chain uses TRBV25-1 with TRBJ2-7; 7 bases map to TRBD1. After removal of 4 bases from V and 2 bases from J, the junction contained 5 bases not matched to a gene. The CDR3 sequence is 14 residues long. Germline lookup yields CDR1 MGHDK and CDR2 SYGVNS. The CDR3 is CASSAWDSTYEQYF. DNA of the CDR3: TGTGCCAGCAGTGCCTGGGACAGTACCTACGAGCAGTACTTC.

This sequence joins TRBV5-5 and TRBJ1-4; no clear D gene. CDR1 is SGHKS and CDR2 is YYEKEE in the germline V gene (reference sequence). V was shortened by 1 base and J by 0 bases, with 7 bases between the two germline ends. The CDR3 consists of 15 residues. The CDR3 reads CASSLLSATNEKLFF. In nucleotides, the CDR3 is TGTGCCAGCAGCTTGTTGTCTGCAACTAATGAAAAACTGTTTTTT.

This rearrangement joins TRBV12-3 or TRBV12-4 to TRBJ1-2, with 9 bases aligning to TRBD1. V lost 6 bases and J lost 3; bases outside the gene matches: 8. CDR3 length: 15 amino acids. In DNA, the CDR3 is TGTGCCAGCAGCGCATGGACAGGGGTTGACTATGGCTACACCTTC. The encoded protein is CASSAWTGVDYGYTF.

The chain employs TRBV6-5 and TRBJ2-2, with D possibly matching TRBD1 (6 bases). Germline V CDR1 and CDR2: MNHEY, SVGAGI. The CDR3 extends over 12 amino acids. The V and J ends lost 10 bases and 6 bases respectively, with 12 bases between them. The CDR3 coding sequence is TGTGCCATCAGGCAGGGGCCCGGGGAGCTGTTTTTT. Its translation is CAIRQGPGELFF.

This clonotype was seen a handful of times. This chain connects TRBV4-1 to TRBJ2-5; 7 bases fit TRBD2. The CDR3 loop spans 14 amino acids. V dropped 3 bases and J dropped 5; count of bases not matched to a gene: 6. Germline assignment: CDR1 MGHRA and CDR2 YSYEKL. In nucleotides, the CDR3 is TGCGCCAGCAGCCAGTGGGGGAGGGAGGAGACCCAGTACTTC. Its translation: CASSQWGREETQYF.

The CDR3 DNA is TGTGCCAGCAGATCCGTAGGGACCCAGTACTTC. It yields the protein CASRSVGTQYF. This chain links TRBV12-3 or TRBV12-4 with TRBJ2-5; D is ambiguous. The CDR3 consists of 11 residues. V was pared by 6 bases and J by 7 bases, with 9 bases between.

This clonotype has a handful of counts. This chain joins TRBV28 and TRBJ1-2, with D possibly matching TRBD1 (5 bases). This CDR3 region has 14 residues. The ends were cut back, 8 bases at V and 8 bases at J, with 21 bases in the middle. Germline V gene sequence: CDR1 MDHEN, CDR2 SYDVKM. In DNA form, the CDR3 reads TGTGCCAGCGTGGGGGACTCAAAGGGAGCAGGCTACACCTTC. It encodes CASVGDSKGAGYTF.